This T cell receptor beta chain was recovered during a study of post-analysis software for immune sequencing data. Study-level results: The study found TRBV5-6, TRBV5-1 and TRBV20-1 among five or six TRBV segments more frequent in patients than controls.

Prepared TCR beta cDNA libraries contained unique molecular identifiers. MiXCR, run by TCRdb on the PCR reads, gives a single entry per CDR3 protein. The sample includes 750,000 to 900,000 distinct CDR3 sequences, 35% to 55% of them seen just once. Germline values: CDR1 DFQATT, CDR2 SNEGSKA (reference sequence). CDR3 length: 10 amino acids. Trimming pared 6 bases from V and 11 bases from J, leaving 11 bases between. To note about this clonotype: Its specificity is unknown.

The chain links TRBV20-1 to TRBJ1-5; D is uncertain. The receptor's source is a girl aged 10 to 17 with multiple sclerosis. Source material: blood. The CDR3 DNA reads as TGCAGTGCACGGGGTCATTCCCAGCATTTT. The encoded protein is CSARGHSQHF.